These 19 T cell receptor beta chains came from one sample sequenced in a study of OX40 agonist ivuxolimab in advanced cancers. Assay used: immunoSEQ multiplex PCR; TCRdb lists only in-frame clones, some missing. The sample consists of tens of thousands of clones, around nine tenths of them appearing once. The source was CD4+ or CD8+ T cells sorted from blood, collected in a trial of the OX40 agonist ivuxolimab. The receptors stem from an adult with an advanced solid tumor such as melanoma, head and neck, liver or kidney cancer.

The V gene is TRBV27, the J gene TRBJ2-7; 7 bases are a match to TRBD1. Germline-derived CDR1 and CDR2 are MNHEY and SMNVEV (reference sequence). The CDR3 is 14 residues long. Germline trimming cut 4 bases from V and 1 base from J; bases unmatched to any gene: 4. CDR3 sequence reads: CASSSGTASYEQYF. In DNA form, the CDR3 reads TGTGCCAGCAGTTCCGGGACAGCTTCCTACGAGCAGTACTTC.

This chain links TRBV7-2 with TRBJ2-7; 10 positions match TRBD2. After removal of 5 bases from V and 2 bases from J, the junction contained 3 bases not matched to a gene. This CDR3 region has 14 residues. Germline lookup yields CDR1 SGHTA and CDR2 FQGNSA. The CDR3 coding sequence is TGTGCCAGCAGCGAAGGACTAGCGGCCTACGAGCAGTACTTC. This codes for CASSEGLAAYEQYF. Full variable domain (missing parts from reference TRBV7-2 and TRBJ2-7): GAGVSQSPSNKVTEKGKDVELRCDPISGHTALYWYRQSLGQGLEFLIYFQGNSAPDKSGLPSDRFSAERTGGSVSTLTIQRTQQEDSAVYLCASSEGLAAYEQYFGPGTRLTVT.

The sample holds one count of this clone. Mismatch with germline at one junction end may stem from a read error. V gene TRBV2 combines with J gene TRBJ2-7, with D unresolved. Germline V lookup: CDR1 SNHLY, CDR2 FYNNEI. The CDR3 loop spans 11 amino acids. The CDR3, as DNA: TGTGCCAGCAGTGAAATCCACGAGCGGTACTTC. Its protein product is CASSEIHERYF.

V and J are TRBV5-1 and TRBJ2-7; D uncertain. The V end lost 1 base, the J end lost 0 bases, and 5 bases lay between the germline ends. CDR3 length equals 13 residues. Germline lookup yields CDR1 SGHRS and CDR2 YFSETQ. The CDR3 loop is CASSLRSSYEQYF. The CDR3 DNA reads TGCGCCAGCAGCTTGCGTAGCTCCTACGAGCAGTACTTC.

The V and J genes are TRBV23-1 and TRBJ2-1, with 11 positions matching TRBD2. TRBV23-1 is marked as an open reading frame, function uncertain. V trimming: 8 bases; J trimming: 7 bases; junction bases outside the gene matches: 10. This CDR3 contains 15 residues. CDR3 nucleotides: TGCGCCAGCTGGACTTCTAGCGGGAGGAAAAATGAGCAGTTCTTC. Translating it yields CASWTSSGRKNEQFF.

CDR3 DNA sequence: TGTGCCAGCAGCTTGGAACAGGGGTTCTTAGGGGCCAACGTCCTGACTTTC. It codes for CASSLEQGFLGANVLTF. V is TRBV5-4 and J is TRBJ2-6, with 7 nucleotides matching TRBD1. V shed 0 bases, J shed 4 bases, and the junction held 7 bases outside the gene matches. Germline V lookup: CDR1 SGHNT, CDR2 YYREEE (reference sequence). CDR3 length: 17 residues. The complete variable domain, with remaining parts taken from reference TRBV5-4 and TRBJ2-6, reads ETGVTQSPTHLIKTRGQQVTLRCSSQSGHNTVSWYQQALGQGPQFIFQYYREEENGRGNFPPRFSGLQFPNYSSELNVNALELDDSALYLCASSLEQGFLGANVLTFGAGSRLTVL.

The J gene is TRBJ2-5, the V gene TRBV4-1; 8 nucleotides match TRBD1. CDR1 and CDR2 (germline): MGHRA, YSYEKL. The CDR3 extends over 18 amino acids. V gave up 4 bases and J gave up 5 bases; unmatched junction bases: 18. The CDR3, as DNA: TGCGCCAGCAGCCGCGTCATGCCCCGGGACAGGTCGACGGAGACCCAGTACTTC. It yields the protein CASSRVMPRDRSTETQYF.

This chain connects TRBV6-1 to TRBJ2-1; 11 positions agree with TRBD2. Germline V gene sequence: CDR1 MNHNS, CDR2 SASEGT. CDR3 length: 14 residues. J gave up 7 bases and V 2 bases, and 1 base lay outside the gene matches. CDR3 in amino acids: CASSELAGGNEQFF. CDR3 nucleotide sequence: TGTGCCAGCAGTGAACTAGCGGGAGGAAATGAGCAGTTCTTC.

The CDR3 loop is CASSQVRGENTEAFF. The CDR3 DNA reads TGCGCCAGCAGCCAAGTACGGGGGGAGAACACTGAAGCTTTCTTT. This chain connects TRBV4-3 to TRBJ1-1, with D possibly being TRBD1 (5 bases). The CDR3 is 15 amino acids. Per germline, CDR1 LGHNA and CDR2 YSLEER. Trimming cost V 1 base and J 1 base, with 10 bases left between them.

The CDR3 here is CASSPKSGANVLTF. The CDR3 nucleotides are TGTGCCAGCAGCCCTAAGTCTGGGGCCAACGTCCTGACTTTC. The V call is TRBV27, the J call TRBJ2-6; no clear D gene. CDR3 length: 14 residues. V was pared by 6 bases and J by 1 base, with 7 bases between. CDR1 and CDR2 from the germline V gene are MNHEY and SMNVEV (reference sequence).

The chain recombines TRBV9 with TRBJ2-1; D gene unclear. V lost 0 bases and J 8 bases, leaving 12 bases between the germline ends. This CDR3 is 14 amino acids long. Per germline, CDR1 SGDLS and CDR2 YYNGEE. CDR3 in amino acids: CASSVVPLPDEQFF. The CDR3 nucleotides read TGTGCCAGCAGCGTAGTGCCGCTACCGGATGAGCAGTTCTTC.

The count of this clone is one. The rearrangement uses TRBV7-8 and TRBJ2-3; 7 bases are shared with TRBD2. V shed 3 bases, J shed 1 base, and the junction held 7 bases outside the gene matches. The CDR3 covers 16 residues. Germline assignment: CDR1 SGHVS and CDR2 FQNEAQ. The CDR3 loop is CASSLGGGPGTDTQYF. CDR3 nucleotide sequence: TGTGCCAGCAGCTTGGGGGGAGGGCCTGGCACAGATACGCAGTATTTT. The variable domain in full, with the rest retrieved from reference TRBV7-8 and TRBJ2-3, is GAGVSQSPRYKVAKRGQDVALRCDPISGHVSLFWYQQALGQGPEFLTYFQNEAQLDKSGLPSDRFFAERPEGSVSTLKIQRTQQEDSAVYLCASSLGGGPGTDTQYFGPGTRLTVL.

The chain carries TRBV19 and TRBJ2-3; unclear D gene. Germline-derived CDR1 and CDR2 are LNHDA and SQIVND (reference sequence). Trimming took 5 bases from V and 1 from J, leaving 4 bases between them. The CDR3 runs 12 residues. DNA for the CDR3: TGTGCCAGTAGTTCCCGCACAGATACGCAGTATTTT. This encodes CASSSRTDTQYF.

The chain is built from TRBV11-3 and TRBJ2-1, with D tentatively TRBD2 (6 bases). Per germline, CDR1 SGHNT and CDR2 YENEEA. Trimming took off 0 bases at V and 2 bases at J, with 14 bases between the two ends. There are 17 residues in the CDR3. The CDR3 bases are TGTGCCAGCAGCTTAGAGACTAGTCCAGGGCCCTACAATGAGCAGTTCTTC. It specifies CASSLETSPGPYNEQFF.

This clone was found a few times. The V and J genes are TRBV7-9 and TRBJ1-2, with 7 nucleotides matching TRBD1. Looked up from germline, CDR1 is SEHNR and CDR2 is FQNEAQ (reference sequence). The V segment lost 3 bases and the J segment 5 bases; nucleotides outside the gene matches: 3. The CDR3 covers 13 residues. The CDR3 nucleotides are TGTGCCAGCAGCTTGGGGACAGAGTATGGCTACACCTTC. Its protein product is CASSLGTEYGYTF.

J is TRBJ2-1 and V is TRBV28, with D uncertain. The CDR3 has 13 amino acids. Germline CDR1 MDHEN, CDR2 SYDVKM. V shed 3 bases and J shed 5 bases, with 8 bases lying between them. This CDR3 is CASSFGRNNEQFF. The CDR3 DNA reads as TGTGCCAGCAGTTTCGGCCGTAACAATGAGCAGTTCTTC.

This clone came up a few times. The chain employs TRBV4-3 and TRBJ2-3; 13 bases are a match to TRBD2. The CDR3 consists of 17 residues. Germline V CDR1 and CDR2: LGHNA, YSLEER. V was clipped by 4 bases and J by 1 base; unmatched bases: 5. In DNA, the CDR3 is TGCGCCAGCAGCCCCTCACTAGCGGGGGGGGGCACAGATACGCAGTATTTT. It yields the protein CASSPSLAGGGTDTQYF.

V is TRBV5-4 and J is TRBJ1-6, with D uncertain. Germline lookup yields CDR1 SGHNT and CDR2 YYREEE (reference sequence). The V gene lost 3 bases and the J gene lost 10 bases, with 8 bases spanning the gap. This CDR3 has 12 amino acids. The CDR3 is CASSSPESPLHF. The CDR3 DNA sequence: TGTGCCAGCAGCTCCCCTGAATCACCCCTCCACTTT.

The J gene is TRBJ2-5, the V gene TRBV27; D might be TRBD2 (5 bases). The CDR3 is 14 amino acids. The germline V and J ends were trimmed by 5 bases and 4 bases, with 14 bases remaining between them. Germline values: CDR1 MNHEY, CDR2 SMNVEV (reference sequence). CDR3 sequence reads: CASSPLLGRETQYF. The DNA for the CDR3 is TGTGCCAGCAGTCCCCTACTAGGAAGAGAGACCCAGTACTTC.